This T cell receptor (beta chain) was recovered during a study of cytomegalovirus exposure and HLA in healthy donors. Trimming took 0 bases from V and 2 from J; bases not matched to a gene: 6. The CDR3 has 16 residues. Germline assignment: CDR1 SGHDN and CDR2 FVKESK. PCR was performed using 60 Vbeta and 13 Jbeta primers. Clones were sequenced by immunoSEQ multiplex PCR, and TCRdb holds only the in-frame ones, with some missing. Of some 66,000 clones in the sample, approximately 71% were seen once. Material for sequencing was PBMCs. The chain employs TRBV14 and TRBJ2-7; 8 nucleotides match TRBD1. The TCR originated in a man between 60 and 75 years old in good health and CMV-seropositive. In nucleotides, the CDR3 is TGTGCCAGCAGCCAAGATATGGGACAGGTCCCCTACGAGCAGTACTTC. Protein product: CASSQDMGQVPYEQYF. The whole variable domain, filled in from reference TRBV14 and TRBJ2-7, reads EAGVTQFPSHSVIEKGQTVTLRCDPISGHDNLYWYRRVMGKEIKFLLHFVKESKQDESGMPNNRFLAERTGGTYSTLKVQPAELEDSGVYFCASSQDMGQVPYEQYFGPGTRLTVT.